This TCR beta chain was recorded in a study of cytotoxic CD8 clonotypes in ibrutinib-treated CLL. Across the study: Productive templates averaged 255,043 per sample, and productive rearrangements 85,000 to 95,000.

This clone has a handful of counts. Sequencing was performed with immunoSEQ multiplex PCR; in TCRdb, only in-frame clones are kept and a portion is missing. In the table there are about 50,000 clones, approximately 54% of which are singletons. Germline loops: CDR1 LGHNA, CDR2 YNFKEQ. V was pared by 5 bases and J by 3 bases, with 20 bases between. CDR3 length equals 18 residues. The input for sequencing was PBMCs, taken at disease progression, from a patient treated with ibrutinib. This TCR was sampled from a human donor with chronic lymphocytic leukemia. The gene calls are TRBV4-2 and TRBJ1-6; maybe TRBD1 (6 bases). The CDR3 reads CASSTFINQGGYNSPLHF. CDR3 DNA: TGTGCCAGCAGCACCTTTATAAACCAAGGGGGCTATAATTCACCCCTCCACTTT.